This T cell receptor (beta chain) was retrieved from a study of a mutant IDH1 vaccine in newly diagnosed glioma. About the research overall: Those enrolled had earlier been treated with radiotherapy, temozolomide, or both, mostly both.

The assay was immunoSEQ multiplex PCR, and TCRdb's table has in-frame clones only and misses some. The sample lists 75,000 to 80,000 clones, roughly 91% occurring once. Specified time point: week 5, during vaccination. The study gave 300 ug of mutant IDH1 20-mer peptide per vaccine dose, with topical imiquimod. Concerning this clone itself: The antigen remains undetermined.

This clonotype was obtained from a woman aged 45-65 years with glioma. The specimen comprised PBMCs, sampled from a glioma patient whose treatment included an IDH1 peptide vaccine.

CDR3 loop: CASSLGQAEAFF. CDR3 bases: TGTGCCAGCAGCTTAGGACAGGCCGAAGCTTTCTTT. The chain is built from TRBV7-8 and TRBJ1-1; D might be TRBD1 (6 bases). CDR3 length equals 12 residues. V dropped 1 base and J dropped 8 bases, with 8 bases sitting between them. Germline CDR1 is SGHVS and CDR2 is FQNEAQ.